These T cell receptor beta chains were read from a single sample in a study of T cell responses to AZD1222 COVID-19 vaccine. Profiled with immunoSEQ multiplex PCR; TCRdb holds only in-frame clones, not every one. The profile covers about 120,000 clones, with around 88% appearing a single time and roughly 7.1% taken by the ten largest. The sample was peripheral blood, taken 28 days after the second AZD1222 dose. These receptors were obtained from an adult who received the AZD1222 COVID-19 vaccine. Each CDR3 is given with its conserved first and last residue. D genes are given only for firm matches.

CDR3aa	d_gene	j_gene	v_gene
CASSQGLMNTEAFF	-	TRBJ1-1	TRBV4-1
CASSFGRGRGNTGELFF	TRBD1	TRBJ2-2	TRBV28
CASRGLPYNEQFF	-	TRBJ2-1	TRBV2
CASSSVLSGAHNEQFF	TRBD2	TRBJ2-1	TRBV6-6
CSARTGDQPQHF	TRBD1	TRBJ1-5	TRBV29-1
CASSNRVKDTQYF	-	TRBJ2-3	TRBV19
CAISESPETQYF	-	TRBJ2-5	TRBV10-3
CSVEQGPNQPQHF	-	TRBJ1-5	TRBV29-1
CASSPPTGTYEQYF	-	TRBJ2-7	TRBV18
CASSLAGREGHEQFF	TRBD2	TRBJ2-1	TRBV7-9
CASSLPREGANYGYTF	-	TRBJ1-2	TRBV10-1
CASSLGGGTEAFF	-	TRBJ1-1	TRBV27
CASSSRQGARETQYF	TRBD1	TRBJ2-5	TRBV7-6
CAISTGQGETQYF	TRBD1	TRBJ2-5	TRBV10-3
CASSPQTDGGYGYTF	-	TRBJ1-2	TRBV28
CASSPDLEGNQPQHF	-	TRBJ1-5	TRBV7-2
CASSFGDGTPGANVLTF	-	TRBJ2-6	TRBV5-1
CASSYREVEFF	TRBD2	TRBJ2-1	TRBV6-5
CASSLQGSPYNEQFF	TRBD1	TRBJ2-1	TRBV6-5
CASRRAHSDTQYF	-	TRBJ2-3	TRBV14
CASSLGGLPFF	TRBD2	TRBJ2-1	TRBV19
CASSYFIRGRIEAFF	TRBD1	TRBJ1-1	TRBV6-5
CASSAQSGNQPQHF	-	TRBJ1-5	TRBV6-5
CASSSTGGWDSPLHF	TRBD1	TRBJ1-6	TRBV11-2
CASSPPSASYEQYF	-	TRBJ2-7	TRBV23-1
CASSETGIYTEAFF	-	TRBJ1-1	TRBV10-1
CASSSGSTLYGYTF	-	TRBJ1-2	TRBV13
CASSSGGKSYEQYF	-	TRBJ2-7	TRBV30
CASNGPAGGEYGYTF	-	TRBJ1-2	TRBV28
CASSSRGGTGIRAFF	TRBD1	TRBJ1-1	TRBV5-1
CASSWDRGHNEKLFF	TRBD1	TRBJ1-4	TRBV6-5
CASTGAGGNIGYTF	-	TRBJ1-2	TRBV6-5
CASSGPTPHSGNTIYF	-	TRBJ1-3	TRBV6-1
CASIANQPQHF	-	TRBJ1-5	TRBV19
CASSSMPGLYEQYF	-	TRBJ2-7	TRBV7-2
CASSQQGWLTEAFF	TRBD1	TRBJ1-1	TRBV13
CASTGPGGEQYF	-	TRBJ2-7	TRBV6-5
CSASTGQAWETQYF	TRBD1	TRBJ2-5	TRBV20-1
CASSPRQSTDTQYF	-	TRBJ2-3	TRBV7-3
CASSRIRDRADEQYF	TRBD1	TRBJ2-7	TRBV3-1/TRBV3-2
CASTQGAMAYEQYF	TRBD1	TRBJ2-7	TRBV18
CASSAGQGGVGYTEAFF	TRBD1	TRBJ1-1	TRBV5-4
CASSLGGRATNEKLFF	-	TRBJ1-4	TRBV7-3